This T cell receptor beta chain originates from a study of human T cells and chemical hapten exposure. Regarding this clonotype: With a much larger clone just one base away, this may be a read error.

TCRdb called the RACE reads again in MiXCR, with one record for every CDR3 protein. The sample lists around 120,000 distinct CDR3 sequences, roughly 13% occurring once. Per germline, CDR1 KGHSH and CDR2 LQKENI. The length of the CDR3 is 19 residues. Time point given: patch test 1, 2 weeks after DPC sensitization. Treatment defined: therapeutic diphenylcyclopropenone sensitization with weekly scalp DPC. The input for sequencing was whole blood, taken in connection with sensitization to the hapten diphenylcyclopropenone (DPC). The clonotype originates from a man between 18 and 29 years old with alopecia areata. Some clones in this sample may be carry-over from other donors' samples. The chain has TRBV18 and TRBJ2-3, with 7 bases identical to TRBD1. CDR3 loop: CASSPRQKGQNLLTDMQYF. CDR3 nucleotide sequence: TGTGCCAGCTCACCACGGCAGAAGGGACAGAACCTCCTAACAGATATGCAGTATTTT.